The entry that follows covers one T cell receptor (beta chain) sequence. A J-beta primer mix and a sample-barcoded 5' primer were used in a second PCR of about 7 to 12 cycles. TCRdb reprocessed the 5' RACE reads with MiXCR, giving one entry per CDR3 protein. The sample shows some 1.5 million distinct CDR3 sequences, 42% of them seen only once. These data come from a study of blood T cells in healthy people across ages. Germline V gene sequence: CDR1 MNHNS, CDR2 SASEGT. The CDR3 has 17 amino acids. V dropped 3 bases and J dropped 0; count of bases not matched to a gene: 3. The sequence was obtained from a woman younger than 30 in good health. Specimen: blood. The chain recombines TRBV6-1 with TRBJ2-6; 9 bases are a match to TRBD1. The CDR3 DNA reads TGTGCCAGCAGTGATCTGGGACAGGGCTCTGGGGCCAACGTCCTGACTTTC. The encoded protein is CASSDLGQGSGANVLTF.